These 15 T cell receptor beta chains share one sample of origin, sequenced in a study of blood T cell repertoires in COVID-19. Assay used: immunoSEQ multiplex PCR; TCRdb lists only in-frame clones, some missing. The repertoire has about 68,000 clones, 75% to 85% of them found once; the top ten carry approximately 6%. The sequencing sample was made of peripheral blood. The receptors originated from a woman aged 55-70 years with acute or convalescent COVID-19.

The V call is TRBV6-6, the J call TRBJ2-2; D is unclear. V lost 6 bases to trimming and J lost 0 bases, with 5 bases between them. Germline CDR1 MNHNY, CDR2 SVGAGI (reference sequence). CDR3 length: 13 amino acids. The DNA for the CDR3 is TGTGCCAGCAGGAACTCGAACACCGGGGAGCTGTTTTTT. This sequence encodes CASRNSNTGELFF.

CDR3 protein: CASSQDEEQGYGYTF. The CDR3 nucleotides are TGCGCCAGCAGCCAAGATGAGGAACAGGGGTATGGCTACACCTTC. The chain recombines TRBV4-3 with TRBJ1-2; 7 bases fit TRBD1. The CDR3 totals 15 residues. Germline V CDR1 and CDR2: LGHNA, YSLEER. V was pared by 0 bases and J by 5 bases, with 6 bases of the junction left unmatched.

The rearrangement joins TRBV30 to TRBJ2-5; 7 nucleotides align to TRBD1. CDR1 is GTSNPN and CDR2 is SVGIG in the germline V gene (reference sequence). This CDR3 region has 14 residues. Germline trimming cut 8 bases from V and 0 bases from J; bases unmatched to any gene: 9. The CDR3 DNA is TGTGCCAGAAGGGGGCGAACGAACCAAGAGACCCAGTACTTC. Translated: CARRGRTNQETQYF.

V and J are TRBV5-6 and TRBJ2-5; weak D call: TRBD2 (5 bases). The CDR3 length is 15 residues. Germline CDR1 is SGHDT and CDR2 is YYEEEE. The ends were cut back, 1 base at V and 1 base at J, with 11 bases in the middle. The CDR3 is CASSLTGRGQETQYF. The DNA of the CDR3 is TGTGCCAGCAGCTTGACGGGAAGAGGCCAAGAGACCCAGTACTTC.

The CDR3: CSVVGSTYYGYTF. In DNA form, the CDR3 reads TGCAGCGTTGTGGGCAGCACTTACTATGGCTACACCTTC. V usage is TRBV29-1 and J usage is TRBJ1-2; no clear D gene. Trimming shortened V by 4 bases and J by 3 bases, and 12 bases separated the two germline ends. The CDR3 runs to 13 residues. The germline gives CDR1 SQVTM, CDR2 ANQGSEA.

The rearrangement uses TRBV11-2 and TRBJ2-2; no definite D call. CDR3 length: 15 amino acids. Germline V gene sequence: CDR1 SGHAT, CDR2 FQNNGV. V was pared by 2 bases and J by 2 bases, with 9 bases between. The CDR3 here is CASSLWSRNTGELFF. The CDR3 bases are TGTGCCAGCAGCTTATGGAGTCGAAACACCGGGGAGCTGTTTTTT.

This chain uses TRBV10-3 with TRBJ2-7, with 9 positions matching TRBD1. Germline assignment: CDR1 ENHRY and CDR2 SYGVKD. J was trimmed by 4 bases and V by 0 bases; bases with no gene match: 4. The CDR3 is made up of 15 amino acids. CDR3 loop: CAISESGTGSYEQYF. For the CDR3, the DNA is TGTGCCATCAGTGAGTCCGGGACAGGGTCTTACGAGCAGTACTTC.

This sequence joins TRBV5-1 and TRBJ2-7, with 8 bases that match TRBD1. Germline values: CDR1 SGHRS, CDR2 YFSETQ. The CDR3 has 14 amino acids. The ends lost 4 bases at V and 2 bases at J; junction bases unmatched: 5. The chain's CDR3 is CASSTGQGAYEQYF. The CDR3 bases are TGCGCCAGCAGCACCGGACAGGGTGCCTACGAGCAGTACTTC. The variable domain in full, with the rest retrieved from reference TRBV5-1 and TRBJ2-7, is KAGVTQTPRYLIKTRGQQVTLSCSPISGHRSVSWYQQTPGQGLQFLFEYFSETQRNKGNFPGRFSGRQFSNSRSEMNVSTLELGDSALYLCASSTGQGAYEQYFGPGTRLTVT.

This rearrangement joins TRBV30 to TRBJ2-7, with a tentative D call TRBD2 (7 bases). V lost 5 bases, J lost 5 bases, and 10 bases lay in between. Germline CDR1 GTSNPN, CDR2 SVGIG (reference sequence). There are 11 residues in the CDR3. The CDR3 here is CAWGRGNEQYF. The CDR3 nucleotides are TGTGCCTGGGGGAGGGGGAACGAGCAGTACTTC.

This sequence joins TRBV19 and TRBJ2-5; D is perhaps TRBD2 (6 bases). This CDR3 contains 14 residues. V was shortened by 5 bases and J by 5 bases, with 15 bases between the two germline ends. From germline, CDR1 is LNHDA and CDR2 SQIVND (reference sequence). CDR3 sequence: CASSRTKSVETQYF. As DNA, the CDR3 is TGTGCCAGTAGTCGGACTAAATCCGTCGAGACCCAGTACTTC.

Only one count was recorded for this clone. V gene TRBV5-6 combines with J gene TRBJ2-3, with D tentatively TRBD1 (7 bases). V was cut by 4 bases and J by 6 bases, with 18 bases left in between. Germline V gene lookup returns CDR1 SGHDT and CDR2 YYEEEE. This CDR3 region has 15 residues. The DNA for the CDR3 is TGTGCCAGCAGCCGGCGGTCCAGGGGGACTGATACGCAGTATTTT. Its protein is CASSRRSRGTDTQYF. The whole variable domain, filled in from reference TRBV5-6 and TRBJ2-3, reads DAGVTQSPTHLIKTRGQQVTLRCSPKSGHDTVSWYQQALGQGPQFIFQYYEEEERQRGNFPDRFSGHQFPNYSSELNVNALLLGDSALYLCASSRRSRGTDTQYFGPGTRLTVL.

The chain couples TRBV4-2 to TRBJ2-5; 9 nucleotides align to TRBD2. CDR1 LGHNA and CDR2 YNFKEQ come from the germline V gene. The length of the CDR3 is 17 residues. V was clipped by 0 bases and J by 5 bases; unmatched bases: 10. CDR3 nucleotide sequence: TGTGCCAGCAGCCAAGAGGGGTCGAGCGGGGGGTATGAGACCCAGTACTTC. It is translated as CASSQEGSSGGYETQYF.

The chain employs TRBV5-1 and TRBJ2-7; D is possibly TRBD1 (6 bases). This CDR3 contains 14 residues. Germline V gives CDR1 SGHRS, CDR2 YFSETQ. Trimming took off 4 bases at V and 0 bases at J, with 11 bases between the two ends. The CDR3 DNA is TGCGCCAGCAGCGGAGGACAGAGCTCCTACGAGCAGTACTTC. Its protein product is CASSGGQSSYEQYF.

The chain combines TRBV29-1 with TRBJ2-5; TRBD1 is a possible D gene (6 bases). This CDR3 contains 13 residues. V was shortened by 6 bases and J by 1 base, with 12 bases between the two germline ends. Germline V gene sequence: CDR1 SQVTM, CDR2 ANQGSEA. DNA for the CDR3: TGCAGCGTCGGACAGTCCTTCCAAGAGACCCAGTACTTC. Its protein product is CSVGQSFQETQYF.

The CDR3 spells CASSFSGRRDYEQYF. The CDR3 DNA sequence: TGTGCCAGCAGCTTTAGTGGGAGAAGGGACTACGAGCAGTACTTC. The chain joins TRBV5-6 to TRBJ2-7, with D tentatively TRBD2 (5 bases). V lost 2 bases and J 3 bases, leaving 15 bases between the germline ends. This CDR3 has 15 residues. The germline V gene encodes CDR1 SGHDT and CDR2 YYEEEE.